The rows below give T cell receptor beta chains drawn from one sample of a study of T cell repertoires in cytomegalovirus infection. MiXCR was run by TCRdb on the reads, yielding one entry per CDR3 protein. The sample contains a few hundred thousand distinct CDR3 sequences, approximately 14% of which appear only once. Sequencing input: PBMCs. The receptors originated from a human donor in good health (CMV status not recorded). Some clones in this sample may be carry-over from other donors' samples. The CDR3 runs from the conserved cysteine through the conserved F or W. A D gene is named only where the DNA matches it firmly. Rows give clone size only sometimes, using once, few, many, or a class for an expanded clone.

j_gene | d_gene | v_gene | abundance | CDR3nt | CDR3aa
TRBJ2-7 | NA | TRBV20-1 | NA | TGCAGTGTTAGAGATAGAAGTGACTACGAGCAGTACTTC | CSVRDRSDYEQYF
TRBJ2-3 | TRBD1 | TRBV28 | NA | TGTGCCAGCAGTTTAGGACAGGACAGCACAGATACGCAGTATTTT | CASSLGQDSTDTQYF
TRBJ1-1 | NA | TRBV29-1 | few | TGCAGCGTTGTGCAGGCCACGAACACTGAAGCTTTCTTT | CSVVQATNTEAFF
TRBJ2-1 | TRBD2 | TRBV6-2/TRBV6-3 | NA | TGTGCCACCGCTCTAGCGGGACTCCCGGTTGAGCAGTTCTTC | CATALAGLPVEQFF
TRBJ2-7 | TRBD2 | TRBV6-1 | many | TGTGCCAGCAGTTCCTGGACTAGCGGGAGGACAAGCGAGCAGTACTTC | CASSSWTSGRTSEQYF
TRBJ2-5 | NA | TRBV4-1 | many | TGCGCCAGCAGGCAGGCAGACGGGAGTGGAGAGACCCAGTACTTC | CASRQADGSGETQYF
TRBJ2-7 | TRBD1 | TRBV7-9 | NA | TGTGCCAGCAGCTATACAGGGGTAGCCTACGAGCAGTACTTC | CASSYTGVAYEQYF
TRBJ2-5 | NA | TRBV5-1 | many | TGCGCCAGCAGCCTACCTACCACAGCGGGCCAAGAGACCCAGTACTTC | CASSLPTTAGQETQYF
TRBJ1-2 | NA | TRBV20-1 | NA | TGCAGTCCAAGCGTGGTCCGGGGCTACACCTTC | CSPSVVRGYTF
TRBJ1-5 | NA | TRBV5-1 | few | TGCGCCAGCAGCTTGGGAATGGACGGGAGTAGCAATCAGCCCCAGCATTTT | CASSLGMDGSSNQPQHF
TRBJ2-1 | NA | TRBV4-3 | few | TGCGCCAGCAGCCACGACGAGACTGGACGAACGGAGCAGTTCTTC | CASSHDETGRTEQFF
TRBJ2-1 | TRBD1 | TRBV6-2/TRBV6-3 | few | TGTGCCAGCAGTCAGACAGGGGAAGGGTACAATGAGCAGTTCTTC | CASSQTGEGYNEQFF
TRBJ1-2 | TRBD1 | TRBV23-1 | NA | TGCGCCAGCAGTCAATCGCGGCCGGACAGGGCCAACTATGGCTACACCTTC | CASSQSRPDRANYGYTF
TRBJ2-1 | NA | TRBV5-4 | NA | TGTGCCAGCAGCTTGGAAAGGGGAGGTGAGCAGTTCTTC | CASSLERGGEQFF
TRBJ1-1 | NA | TRBV15 | few | TGTGCCACCAGCCGGACAGCCAACACTGAAGCTTTCTTT | CATSRTANTEAFF
TRBJ2-5 | NA | TRBV3-1 | few | TGTGCCAGCAGGGGAGCCATCTACCAAGAGACCCAGTACTTC | CASRGAIYQETQYF
TRBJ2-5 | NA | TRBV10-3 | NA | TGTGCCATCAGTGAAGGGTACCAAGAGACCCAGTACTTC | CAISEGYQETQYF
TRBJ2-5 | NA | TRBV2 | NA | TGTGCCAGCAAGCGGCGGCAAGAGACCCAGTACTTC | CASKRRQETQYF
TRBJ1-6 | NA | TRBV7-2 | NA | TGTGCCAGCAGCTTGTATTGGGCAGAAGATCATTCACCCCTCCACTTT | CASSLYWAEDHSPLHF
TRBJ2-1 | NA | TRBV6-2/TRBV6-3 | few | TGTGCCAGCACAACAGGTTGGGCTAGCATCAACAATGAGCAGTTCTTC | CASTTGWASINNEQFF
TRBJ1-5 | NA | TRBV20-1 | few | TGCAGTGCTAGACCCAACTCCGGGGAAAGTCAGCCCCAGCATTTT | CSARPNSGESQPQHF